The clone carrying this T cell receptor (beta chain) was found many times. As yet, its antigen is unknown. V was clipped by 2 bases and J by 0 bases, with 11 bases between them. CDR1 and CDR2 (germline): KGHSH, LQKENI. The CDR3 contains 16 residues. This entry comes from a study of T-cell reconstitution after alpha-beta-depleted transplantation in children. General observations from the study: T-cell counts and diversity at one year post-transplant came mainly from newly produced T cells.

Researchers prepared the TCRbeta library using unique molecular identifiers, the study reports. TCRdb ran MiXCR on the PCR reads and lists one entry per CDR3 protein. The sample consists of approximately 240,000 distinct CDR3 sequences, about 11% of them appearing once. This rearrangement joins TRBV18 to TRBJ2-1, with D possibly TRBD2 on 6 matching bases. The specimen was PBMCs, collected before TCRalphabeta/CD19-depleted stem cell transplant. This TCR was recovered from a child less than two years old with acute myeloid leukemia, due to receive a stem cell transplant. CDR3 protein: CASSPRAGSSYNEQFF. In nucleotides, the CDR3 is TGTGCCAGCTCACCAAGGGCGGGGAGCTCCTACAATGAGCAGTTCTTC.